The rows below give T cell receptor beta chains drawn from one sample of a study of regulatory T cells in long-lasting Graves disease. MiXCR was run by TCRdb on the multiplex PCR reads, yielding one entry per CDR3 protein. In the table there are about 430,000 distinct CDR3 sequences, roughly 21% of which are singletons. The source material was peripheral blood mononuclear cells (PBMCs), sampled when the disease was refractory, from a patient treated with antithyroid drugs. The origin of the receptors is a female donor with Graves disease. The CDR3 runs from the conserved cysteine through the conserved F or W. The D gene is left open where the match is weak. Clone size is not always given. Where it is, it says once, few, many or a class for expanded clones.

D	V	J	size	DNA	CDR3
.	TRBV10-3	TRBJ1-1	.	TGTGCCATCAGTGGGGGAGGGAGGACTGAAGCTTTCTTT	CAISGGGRTEAFF
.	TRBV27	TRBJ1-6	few	TGTGCCAGCAGACCTCAGGGGACTTCACCCCTCCACTTT	CASRPQGTSPLHF
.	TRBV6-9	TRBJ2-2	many	TGTGCCAGCAGTTACCGTCTAGTTGGCACCGGGGAGCTGTTTTTT	CASSYRLVGTGELFF
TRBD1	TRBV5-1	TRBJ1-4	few	TGCGCCAGCAGCGCCACAGGGGAGGAAAAACTGTTTTTT	CASSATGEEKLFF
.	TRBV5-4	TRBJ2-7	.	TGTGCCAGCAGCTCGCGGGACAGTAACCAGCAGTACTTC	CASSSRDSNQQYF
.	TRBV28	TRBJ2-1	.	TGTGCCAGCAGTTTAGTCGAGCAGACCGGCTCCTACAATGAGCAGTTCTTC	CASSLVEQTGSYNEQFF
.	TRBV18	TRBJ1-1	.	TGTGCCAGCTCACCATATGAAGGGAACACTGAAGCTTTCTTT	CASSPYEGNTEAFF
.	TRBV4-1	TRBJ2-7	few	TGCGCCAGCAGCCCAGACAGTAAGAGCTCCTACGAGCAGTACTTC	CASSPDSKSSYEQYF
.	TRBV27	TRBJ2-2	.	TGTGCCAGCAGTTTATTGGGACACACGAACACCGGGGAGCTGGTTTTT	CASSLLGHTNTGELVF
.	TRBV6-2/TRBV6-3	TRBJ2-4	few	TGTGCCAGCAGTTCCACAGGATTCAGGGGCATTCAGTACTTC	CASSSTGFRGIQYF
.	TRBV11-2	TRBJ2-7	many	TGTGCCAGCAGCCCCAGGGACAAATACGAGCAGTACTTC	CASSPRDKYEQYF
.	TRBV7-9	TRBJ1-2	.	TGTGCCAGCAGCTTAGCGCAGGGATGGGGCTACACCTTC	CASSLAQGWGYTF
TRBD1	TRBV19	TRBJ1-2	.	TGTGCCAGTAGTCCCCGGGACAGGGGGAGGAACTATGGCTACACCTTC	CASSPRDRGRNYGYTF
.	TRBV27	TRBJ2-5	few	TGTGCCAGCAGTACCTTCTGGGGAGTACGGGGGGCCGGTGAGACCCAGTACTTC	CASSTFWGVRGAGETQYF
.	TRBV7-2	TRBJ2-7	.	TGTGCCAGCGGACCCCCGGGGACATTGAGCTCCTACGAGCAGTACTTC	CASGPPGTLSSYEQYF
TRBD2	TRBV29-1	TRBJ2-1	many	TGCAGCGTTGAGATTAGCAGCAGCGGGAGTGGGAATGAGCAGTTCTTC	CSVEISSSGSGNEQFF
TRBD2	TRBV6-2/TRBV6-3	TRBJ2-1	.	TGTGCCAGCAGTTCTAGCGGGAGTATATACAATGAGCAGTTCTTC	CASSSSGSIYNEQFF
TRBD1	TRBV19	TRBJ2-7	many	TGTGCCAGCACTGGGACAGGGAGCTACGAGCAGTACTTC	CASTGTGSYEQYF
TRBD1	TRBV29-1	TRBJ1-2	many	TGCAGCGTTGTACCCCGAAAAACGGGACAGGGGAACTATGGCTACACCTTC	CSVVPRKTGQGNYGYTF
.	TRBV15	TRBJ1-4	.	TGTGCCACCAGCAGAGATCTCGGGAAACTGTTTTTT	CATSRDLGKLFF
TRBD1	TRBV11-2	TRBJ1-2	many	TGTGCCAGCAGCCTGGACAGGGCCGGCTACACCTTC	CASSLDRAGYTF
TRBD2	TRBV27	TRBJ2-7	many	TGTGCCAGCAGTTTCTCTGGACTAGGGTCCCCCTACGAGCAGTACTTC	CASSFSGLGSPYEQYF
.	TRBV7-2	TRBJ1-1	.	TGTGCCAGCAGCTTATTGGCGGGGGCTGGGGCTGAAGCTTTCTTT	CASSLLAGAGAEAFF
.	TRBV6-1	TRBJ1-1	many	TGTGCCAGCAACCCCACCAGAGGGACTGAAGCTTTCTTT	CASNPTRGTEAFF
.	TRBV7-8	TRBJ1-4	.	TGTGCCAGCAGCTTAGCGGTGGGTCCGAATGAAAAACTGTTTTTT	CASSLAVGPNEKLFF
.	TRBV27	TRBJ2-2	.	TGTGCCAGCAGACCGGCGCGGGACACCGGGGAGCTGTTTTTT	CASRPARDTGELFF
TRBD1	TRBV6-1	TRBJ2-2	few	TGTGCCAGCAGGGGGACAGGGGGAAGCGGGGAGCTGTTTTTT	CASRGTGGSGELFF
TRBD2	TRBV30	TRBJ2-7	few	TGTGCCTGGGGTAGCGGGAGGGCCTCCTACGAGCAGTACTTC	CAWGSGRASYEQYF
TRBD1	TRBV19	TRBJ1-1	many	TGTGCCAGTAGTATACGCCCTCGGCCGACAGGGTCGGACACTGAAGCTTTCTTT	CASSIRPRPTGSDTEAFF
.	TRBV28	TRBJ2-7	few	TGTGCCAGCATCCCTTCCGGCAGTAGATCGTTCTTCTACGAGCAGTACTTC	CASIPSGSRSFFYEQYF
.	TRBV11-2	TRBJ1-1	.	TGTGCCAGCAGCTTAGTATTGGGGACATCTTCGGTGGGGGCTTTCTTT	CASSLVLGTSSVGAFF
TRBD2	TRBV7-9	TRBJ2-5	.	TGTGCCAGCAGCACACTAGCGGGGGCACGGGAGACCCAGTACTTC	CASSTLAGARETQYF
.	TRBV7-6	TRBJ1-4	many	TGTGCCAGCAGCTCGACGGATGAAAAACTGTTTTTT	CASSSTDEKLFF
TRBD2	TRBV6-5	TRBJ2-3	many	TGTGCCAGCAGTTACTCAACGGGAGGGGTAGATACGCAGTATTTT	CASSYSTGGVDTQYF
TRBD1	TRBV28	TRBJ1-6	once	TGTGCCAGCAGTACGAGTGGGACAGGGATTTCACCCCTCCACTTT	CASSTSGTGISPLHF
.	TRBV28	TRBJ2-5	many	TGTGCCAGCAGTCTTTCCTTACCGCCCAGGGAGACCCAGTACTTC	CASSLSLPPRETQYF
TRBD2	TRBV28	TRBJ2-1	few	TGTGCCAGCAGTTTCCCCCCCTCTAGCGGAATAACCTACAATGAGCAGTTCTTC	CASSFPPSSGITYNEQFF
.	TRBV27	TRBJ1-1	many	TGTGCCAGCAGTTGGACCTCAGGGGACACTGAAGCTTTCTTT	CASSWTSGDTEAFF
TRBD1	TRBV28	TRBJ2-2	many	TGTGCCAGCAGACGCGACAGGGGAGTCGGCACCGGGGAGCTGTTTTTT	CASRRDRGVGTGELFF
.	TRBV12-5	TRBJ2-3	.	TGTGCTAGTGGCCCCGGGACTCCAGGGGCATTT	CASGPGTPGAF
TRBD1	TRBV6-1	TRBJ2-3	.	TGTGCCAGCCAAGGGGACAGGGATCGAAAATACAGCGGGACCAGCACAGATACGCAGTATTTT	CASQGDRDRKYSGTSTDTQYF
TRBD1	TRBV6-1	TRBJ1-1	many	TGTGCCACCCACAGGGGACCGAACACTGAAGCTTTCTTT	CATHRGPNTEAFF
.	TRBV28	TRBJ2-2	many	TGTGCCAGCAGTTTGATAGGGCAGAACACCGGGGAGCTGTTTTTT	CASSLIGQNTGELFF
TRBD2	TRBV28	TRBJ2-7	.	TGCGCCAGCAGCCCCGGGGTAGCGGGAAGCTACGAGCAGTACTTC	CASSPGVAGSYEQYF
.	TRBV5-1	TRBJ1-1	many	TGCGCCAGCAGCCCGGGCGGCCTAAAGGACACTGAAGCTTTCTTT	CASSPGGLKDTEAFF